This T cell receptor beta chain is drawn from a study of identifying expanded T cells in peripheral blood. Study-level points and caveats: Technical replicates showed roughly 1.2 changed clones; two weeks about 16; four weeks 19.

Comments on this clone: Its antigen is still unknown.

During the collection period, no donor immune events like infections were recorded. The method was immunoSEQ multiplex PCR; TCRdb's version includes in-frame clones alone and lacks a portion of them. The top ten hold about a sixth of the sample, which has approximately 100,000 clones, approximately 90% seen once. Trimming shortened V by 2 bases and J by 10 bases, and 12 bases separated the two germline ends. Germline V gene data show CDR1 as MNHEY and CDR2 as SVGAGI. This CDR3 region has 14 residues. Sequenced input: blood. This TCR came from a person aged 18-69 years in good health. The gene calls are TRBV6-5 and TRBJ1-6; D is ambiguous. Here the CDR3 DNA reads TGTGCCAGCAGTTACCGCGTCACGAGCTCACCCCTCCACTTT. Translated: CASSYRVTSSPLHF.